The 29 T cell receptor beta chains presented below share a single source sample, sequenced in a study of type 1 and type 2 diabetes patients (dated by TCRdb to 2016 to 2018). Sequencing took place on an Illumina MiSeq. For TCRbeta CDR3 amplification, the template was genomic DNA taken from the sorted T cell subsets. Multiplex PCR with 30 forward and 13 reverse primers amplified the TCRbeta CDR3 region. The public reads were reprocessed in TCRdb via fastp at Q25 and MiXCR, keeping in-frame beta chains. Each CDR3 protein gets just one entry, which takes the most common genes and DNA from the rows behind it. Present in this sample are about 250,000 distinct CDR3 sequences, 45% to 60% of which were seen just once. The ten largest clones represent approximately 14% of the sample. The sample was peripheral blood mononuclear cells (PBMCs). These receptors originate from a man aged 18 to 29 with type 2 diabetes.

The count of this clonotype is one. The genes are TRBV7-2 and TRBJ1-1; a weak D match, TRBD1 (5 bases). V lost 5 bases to trimming and J lost 7 bases, with 17 bases between them. The length of the CDR3 is 14 residues. Germline CDR1 and CDR2: SGHTA and FQGNSA. Written as DNA, the CDR3 is TGTGCCAGCAGCCCTTCCAGCGGCGGGGGTGAAGCTTTCTTT. Protein product: CASSPSSGGGEAFF. The full variable domain, its missing parts supplied by reference TRBV7-2 and TRBJ1-1, is GAGVSQSPSNKVTEKGKDVELRCDPISGHTALYWYRQSLGQGLEFLIYFQGNSAPDKSGLPSDRFSAERTGGSVSTLTIQRTQQEDSAVYLCASSPSSGGGEAFFGQGTRLTVV.

This clonotype was seen a few times. The CDR3 DNA is TGTGCCAGCAGTGAATGGCAAGAGACCCAGTACTTC. This encodes CASSEWQETQYF. The chain is built from TRBV11-2 and TRBJ2-5; D gene ambiguous. The germline V gene has CDR1 SGHAT and CDR2 FQNNGV. Trimming shortened V by 6 bases and J by 2 bases, and 7 bases separated the two germline ends. This CDR3 has 12 amino acids.

The chain employs TRBV2 and TRBJ2-3, with D possibly TRBD2 on 5 matching bases. Deletions cut 5 bases from V and 5 bases from J, with 17 bases between. The CDR3 sequence is 15 residues long. The germline V gene has CDR1 SNHLY and CDR2 FYNNEI. For the CDR3, the DNA is TGTGCCAGCAGTCTGTCGCGCCCTCGGGGAGATACGCAGTATTTT. Translated: CASSLSRPRGDTQYF.

The chain links TRBV10-1 to TRBJ2-3, with 7 positions matching TRBD1. J gave up 0 bases and V 2 bases, and 5 bases lay outside the gene matches. This CDR3 has 16 residues. The V gene's germline CDR1 is WNHNN and CDR2 SYGVQD (reference sequence). Here the CDR3 DNA reads TGCGCCAGCAGTGAGGACAGGGTACGAAGCACAGATACGCAGTATTTT. It specifies CASSEDRVRSTDTQYF.

The chain carries TRBV2 and TRBJ1-3; a weak D match, TRBD1 (5 bases). This CDR3 region has 16 residues. The V end lost 4 bases, the J end lost 2 bases, and 15 bases lay between the germline ends. The germline V gene encodes CDR1 SNHLY and CDR2 FYNNEI. CDR3 in amino acids: CASSVKGLRAGNTIYF. The DNA for the CDR3 is TGTGCCAGCAGTGTGAAGGGGCTAAGGGCTGGAAACACCATATATTTT. Full variable domain (rest looked up from reference TRBV2 and TRBJ1-3): EPEVTQTPSHQVTQMGQEVILRCVPISNHLYFYWYRQILGQKVEFLVSFYNNEISEKSEIFDDQFSVERPDGSNFTLKIRSTKLEDSAMYFCASSVKGLRAGNTIYFGEGSWLTVV.

CDR3 sequence (DNA): TGTGCCAGCAGTTCCGGACATAATGGCTACACCTTC. Its translation: CASSSGHNGYTF. V and J are TRBV28 and TRBJ1-2; weak D call: TRBD1 (5 bases). This CDR3 is 12 amino acids long. Trimming cost V 4 bases and J 6 bases, with 9 bases left between them. CDR1 is MDHEN and CDR2 is SYDVKM in the germline V gene.

This sequence joins TRBV10-1 and TRBJ1-6; unclear D gene. CDR1 is WNHNN and CDR2 is SYGVQD in the germline V gene (reference sequence). V was pared by 6 bases and J by 6 bases, with 9 bases between. The CDR3 spans 13 residues. The CDR3 reads CASRAAPNSPLHF. CDR3 in DNA: TGCGCCAGCAGGGCAGCGCCTAATTCACCCCTCCACTTT.

The rearrangement links TRBV7-6 to TRBJ1-1; no reliable D call. CDR3 length: 15 residues. Trimming removed 5 bases from V and 4 bases from J, with 17 bases in between. Germline V gene lookup returns CDR1 SGHVS and CDR2 FNYEAQ. In DNA, the CDR3 is TGTGCCAGCAGCCTAGGCTTGGGCACGGGCACTGAAGCTTTCTTT. The encoded protein is CASSLGLGTGTEAFF.

The V and J genes are TRBV2 and TRBJ1-6; the D is unclear. V was shortened by 4 bases and J by 7 bases, with 11 bases between the two germline ends. Germline lookup yields CDR1 SNHLY and CDR2 FYNNEI. CDR3 length: 14 residues. The CDR3 DNA sequence: TGTGCCAGCAGTGTGTTCCGCGAGAATTCACCCCTCCACTTT. Its protein product is CASSVFRENSPLHF.

The V and J genes are TRBV18 and TRBJ1-1, with D possibly matching TRBD1 (5 bases). V lost 5 bases to trimming and J lost 0 bases, with 16 bases between them. The CDR3 is 16 amino acids. Germline lookup yields CDR1 KGHSH and CDR2 LQKENI. Here the CDR3 DNA reads TGTGCCAGCTCATCCCGACGGGGGAGCATGAACACTGAAGCTTTCTTT. Translating it yields CASSSRRGSMNTEAFF.

This chain joins TRBV29-1 and TRBJ1-2; no firm D call. V was trimmed by 0 bases and J by 6 bases, leaving 14 bases between them. The V gene's germline CDR1 is SQVTM and CDR2 ANQGSEA. This CDR3 has 14 amino acids. This CDR3 reads CSVEDPERVNGYTF. In DNA, the CDR3 is TGCAGCGTTGAAGATCCGGAAAGGGTAAATGGCTACACCTTC.

This chain uses TRBV24-1 with TRBJ1-2; 7 bases agree with TRBD1. The CDR3 is made up of 15 amino acids. Germline V gene lookup returns CDR1 KGHDR and CDR2 SFDVKD. After removal of 4 bases from V and 4 bases from J, the junction contained 8 bases not matched to a gene. As DNA, the CDR3 is TGTGCCACCAGTGAACCGGGGACAGCTCCCTATGGCTACACCTTC. It yields the protein CATSEPGTAPYGYTF.

The chain carries TRBV7-3 and TRBJ1-2; D is undetermined. CDR1 and CDR2 (germline): SGHTA, FQGTGA. Trimming pared 1 base from V and 8 bases from J, leaving 17 bases between. There are 15 residues in the CDR3. The CDR3 coding sequence is TGTGCCAGCAGCTTAAAATTGGGTCTGGGCGAAGGCTACACCTTC. As protein: CASSLKLGLGEGYTF.

The table lists this clonotype with many counts. CDR3 in DNA: TGTGCCAGTAAACCGAGTTCGGGACAGGGGGAGACCCAGTACTTC. Translation gives CASKPSSGQGETQYF. The chain carries TRBV19 and TRBJ2-5; TRBD1 matches 10 bases. The CDR3 is 15 amino acids. V dropped 7 bases and J dropped 5; count of bases not matched to a gene: 10. Germline CDR1 LNHDA, CDR2 SQIVND (reference sequence). Complete variable domain (other parts from reference TRBV19 and TRBJ2-5): DGGITQSPKYLFRKEGQNVTLSCEQNLNHDAMYWYRQDPGQGLRLIYYSQIVNDFQKGDIAEGYSVSREKKESFPLTVTSAQKNPTAFYLCASKPSSGQGETQYFGPGTRLLVL.

The chain joins TRBV10-3 to TRBJ1-1; D perhaps matches TRBD1 (6 bases). The germline V gene encodes CDR1 ENHRY and CDR2 SYGVKD. The CDR3 is made up of 15 amino acids. V was clipped by 2 bases and J by 0 bases, with 10 bases between them. The CDR3: CAISEGQGMNTEAFF. DNA for the CDR3: TGTGCCATCAGTGAGGGGCAGGGGATGAACACTGAAGCTTTCTTT.

V and J are TRBV20-1 and TRBJ1-5, with 8 bases lining up with TRBD1. CDR3 size: 16 residues. Germline CDR1 DFQATT, CDR2 SNEGSKA (reference sequence). V dropped 3 bases and J dropped 5; count of bases not matched to a gene: 12. Here the CDR3 reads CSARAPTGGRDQPQHF. The CDR3 DNA follows: TGCAGTGCTAGGGCGCCAACAGGGGGTCGCGATCAGCCCCAGCATTTT.

The chain recombines TRBV30 with TRBJ2-3, with D tentatively TRBD2 (6 bases). This CDR3 has 16 residues. V shed 3 bases and J shed 2 bases, with 18 bases lying between them. Germline V gene data show CDR1 as GTSNPN and CDR2 as SVGIG (reference sequence). CDR3 DNA sequence: TGTGCCTGGAGCGTACAGCTAGCGCGGATCACAGATACGCAGTATTTT. Amino acids: CAWSVQLARITDTQYF.

This clonotype was seen repeatedly, ten times or more. The rearrangement links TRBV10-3 to TRBJ2-5; 7 nucleotides agree with TRBD2. J was trimmed by 5 bases and V by 0 bases; bases with no gene match: 6. CDR3 size: 15 residues. In germline, CDR1 is ENHRY, CDR2 SYGVKD. The CDR3 is CAISESLADRETQYF. The CDR3 coding sequence is TGTGCCATCAGTGAGTCCCTAGCGGATCGTGAGACCCAGTACTTC.

The genes are TRBV7-7 and TRBJ2-1, with 7 bases matching TRBD1. Germline V gives CDR1 SSHAT, CDR2 FNYEAQ (reference sequence). Trimming cost V 1 base and J 9 bases; bases outside gene matches: 12. CDR3 length equals 16 residues. In DNA form, the CDR3 reads TGTGCCAGCAGCTTAGTTGTTTTGGGCAGGGGGAGTGAGCAGTTCTTC. Its translation is CASSLVVLGRGSEQFF.

DNA of the CDR3: TGCAGCGTTGAAGCGGGACCCTCCGATACGCAGTATTTT. Its translation is CSVEAGPSDTQYF. V usage is TRBV29-1 and J usage is TRBJ2-3; the D gene could be TRBD1 or TRBD2 (5 bases each). CDR1 SQVTM and CDR2 ANQGSEA come from the germline V gene. The CDR3 has 13 amino acids. V shed 1 base and J shed 6 bases, with 11 bases lying between them.

This chain links TRBV7-3 with TRBJ2-7; TRBD1 aligns across 9 bases. The germline CDR1 and CDR2 sequences are SGHTA and FQGTGA. J was trimmed by 7 bases and V by 5 bases; bases with no gene match: 12. This CDR3 is built from 15 residues. CDR3 sequence reads: CASSQGQGRSREQYF. The CDR3 DNA reads as TGTGCCAGCAGCCAAGGACAGGGGAGGTCTCGGGAGCAGTACTTC.

This clonotype was seen a few times. The chain joins TRBV6-5 to TRBJ2-7; no definite D call. The length of the CDR3 is 13 residues. Germline CDR1 reads MNHEY; CDR2 reads SVGAGI. V shed 0 bases and J shed 6 bases, with 9 bases lying between them. The CDR3 here is CASSYSSQLEQYF. Written as DNA, the CDR3 is TGTGCCAGCAGTTACTCGAGTCAGCTCGAGCAGTACTTC.

This clonotype was seen only a few times. The J gene is TRBJ2-5, the V gene TRBV7-8, with 11 bases matching TRBD2. Germline V gene lookup returns CDR1 SGHVS and CDR2 FQNEAQ. The CDR3 length is 15 residues. The V gene end was trimmed by 6 bases and the J gene end by 4 bases; junction bases not matched to a gene: 7. CDR3 bases: TGTGCCAGCAGGCAACTAGCGGGAGAGTTAGAGACCCAGTACTTC. Amino acids: CASRQLAGELETQYF.

The genes are TRBV7-3 and TRBJ1-1, with D perhaps TRBD1 (6 bases). This CDR3 is built from 13 residues. CDR1 is SGHTA, CDR2 FQGTGA, per germline. V was pared by 6 bases and J by 11 bases, with 19 bases between. The CDR3 spells CASRGTRHREAFF. The DNA of the CDR3 is TGTGCCAGCAGAGGGACACGACACAGGGAGGCTTTCTTT.

V gene TRBV5-1 combines with J gene TRBJ2-5; D gene ambiguous. The CDR3 totals 12 residues. Germline CDR1 and CDR2: SGHRS and YFSETQ. V lost 0 bases, J lost 6 bases, and 6 bases lay in between. CDR3 sequence: CASSLEGKTQYF. The CDR3 region has the DNA TGCGCCAGCAGCTTGGAGGGAAAGACCCAGTACTTC.

The sample holds many counts of this clonotype. The chain joins TRBV24-1 to TRBJ1-2; no reliable D call. Germline CDR1 reads KGHDR; CDR2 reads SFDVKD. This CDR3 comprises 12 residues. V was shortened by 9 bases and J by 4 bases, with 11 bases between the two germline ends. CDR3 DNA sequence: TGTGCCACCTTTGCCCTTGGCTATGGCTACACCTTC. It encodes CATFALGYGYTF.

The genes are TRBV27 and TRBJ2-3; no firm D call. CDR1 MNHEY and CDR2 SMNVEV come from the germline V gene (reference sequence). The length of the CDR3 is 13 residues. Deletions cut 2 bases from V and 6 bases from J, with 9 bases between. CDR3 nucleotide sequence: TGTGCCAGCAGTTTACAAGGAGTCGATACGCAGTATTTT. Translated: CASSLQGVDTQYF.

The rearrangement links TRBV30 to TRBJ2-1; D gene unclear. V lost 3 bases to trimming and J lost 9 bases, with 9 bases between them. The CDR3 contains 11 residues. Germline CDR1 and CDR2: GTSNPN and SVGIG (reference sequence). The CDR3 sequence: CAWSRTSEQFF. CDR3 bases: TGTGCCTGGAGCAGGACCAGTGAGCAGTTCTTC.

This rearrangement joins TRBV28 to TRBJ1-5; perhaps TRBD1 as D (6 bases). Trimming pared 7 bases from V and 4 bases from J, leaving 17 bases between. Germline V gene sequence: CDR1 MDHEN, CDR2 SYDVKM. This CDR3 region has 15 residues. CDR3 sequence reads: CASNLGPGANQPQHF. The CDR3 bases are TGTGCCAGCAATCTAGGCCCAGGGGCAAATCAGCCCCAGCATTTT. The full variable domain, completed using reference TRBV28 and TRBJ1-5, is DVKVTQSSRYLVKRTGEKVFLECVQDMDHENMFWYRQDPGLGLRLIYFSYDVKMKEKGDIPEGYSVSREKKERFSLILESASTNQTSMYLCASNLGPGANQPQHFGDGTRLSIL.